This T cell receptor (beta chain) was sequenced during a study of immune evolution from preneoplasia to lung adenocarcinoma. The repertoire was sequenced with immunoSEQ multiplex PCR; TCRdb's copy has only in-frame clones and lacks some. The sample shows 5,900 or so clones, 70% to 80% of them seen only once. Trimming removed 5 bases at V and 0 bases at J, with 7 bases between. CDR1 is SNHLY, CDR2 FYNNEI, per germline. This CDR3 contains 13 residues. This clonotype was obtained from a person aged 60 to 80 with lung adenocarcinoma. This chain connects TRBV2 to TRBJ1-1, with D tentatively TRBD1 (5 bases). Sequenced: FFPE minimally invasive lung adenocarcinoma tissue. The CDR3: CASSSGLNTEAFF. The CDR3 nucleotides are TGTGCCAGCAGTTCGGGGCTGAACACTGAAGCTTTCTTT.